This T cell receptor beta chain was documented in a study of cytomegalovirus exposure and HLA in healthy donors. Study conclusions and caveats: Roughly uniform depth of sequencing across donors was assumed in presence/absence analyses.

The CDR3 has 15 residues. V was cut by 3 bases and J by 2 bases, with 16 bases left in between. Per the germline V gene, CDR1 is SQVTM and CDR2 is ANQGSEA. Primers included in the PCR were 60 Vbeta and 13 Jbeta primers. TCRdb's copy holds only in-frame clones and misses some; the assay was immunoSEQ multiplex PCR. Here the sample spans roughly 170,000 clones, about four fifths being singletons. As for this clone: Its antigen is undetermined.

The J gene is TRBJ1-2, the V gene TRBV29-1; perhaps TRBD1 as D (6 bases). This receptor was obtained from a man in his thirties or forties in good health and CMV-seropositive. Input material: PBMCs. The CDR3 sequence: CSVESAGGHNYGYTF. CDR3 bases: TGCAGCGTTGAGTCGGCCGGGGGGCACAACTATGGCTACACCTTC.